The 31 T cell receptor beta chains below all came from one sample that was sequenced in a study of beta chain features in type 1 diabetes. The study reverse transcribed the entire isolated RNA, so it sequenced expressed TCRB transcripts. Profiling relied on immunoSEQ multiplex PCR, and the TCRdb table lists in-frame clones only, not all of them. The repertoire includes 250,000 to 300,000 clones, approximately 8.1% of them detected once, and 1% sits in the top ten. The sample consisted of central memory CD4+ T cells from blood. All receptors derive from a woman under 30 in good health.

The rearrangement uses TRBV2 and TRBJ2-7, with D perhaps matching TRBD1 or TRBD2 (6 bases each). CDR3 length: 13 residues. CDR1 and CDR2 (germline): SNHLY, FYNNEI. V lost 4 bases to trimming and J lost 3 bases, with 10 bases between them. The CDR3 protein is CASSVADSYEQYF. CDR3 sequence (DNA): TGTGCCAGCAGTGTAGCGGACAGCTACGAGCAGTACTTC. Full variable domain (remainder filled in from reference TRBV2 and TRBJ2-7): EPEVTQTPSHQVTQMGQEVILRCVPISNHLYFYWYRQILGQKVEFLVSFYNNEISEKSEIFDDQFSVERPDGSNFTLKIRSTKLEDSAMYFCASSVADSYEQYFGPGTRLTVT.

This clone was observed many times. The chain recombines TRBV28 with TRBJ2-1; the D is unclear. CDR3 size: 13 residues. Germline-derived CDR1 and CDR2 are MDHEN and SYDVKM. V lost 6 bases to trimming and J lost 6 bases, with 12 bases between them. This CDR3 is CASRAGYSNEQFF. The CDR3 coding sequence is TGTGCCAGCAGGGCCGGATACTCCAATGAGCAGTTCTTC.

The table lists this clone with many counts. CDR3 DNA: TGTGCCAGCAGTTCCCCCATGAACACTGAAGCTTTCTTT. Encoded protein: CASSSPMNTEAFF. V gene TRBV28 combines with J gene TRBJ1-1; D remains unclear. V was trimmed by 4 bases and J by 0 bases, leaving 6 bases between them. CDR1 and CDR2 from the germline V gene are MDHEN and SYDVKM. The CDR3 spans 13 residues.

This clone showed up many times. V usage is TRBV5-6 and J usage is TRBJ1-1; tentative D call: TRBD1 (5 bases). This CDR3 region has 13 residues. From germline, CDR1 is SGHDT and CDR2 YYEEEE. Trimming pared 0 bases from V and 10 bases from J, leaving 13 bases between. The chain's CDR3 is CASSLEDTGRAFF. DNA for the CDR3: TGTGCCAGCAGCTTGGAGGACACCGGCCGAGCTTTCTTT.

The gene calls are TRBV4-3 and TRBJ1-3, with no clear D. Germline CDR1 reads LGHNA; CDR2 reads YSLEER. This CDR3 is 12 amino acids long. Trimming took 4 bases from V and 2 from J, leaving 3 bases between them. CDR3 nucleotide sequence: TGCGCCAGCAGCCTAACTGGAAACACCATATATTTT. It codes for CASSLTGNTIYF.

This clone was seen at least ten times. The V and J genes are TRBV7-2 and TRBJ2-1, with TRBD2 matching 8 bases. The CDR3 is 18 residues long. Germline-derived CDR1 and CDR2 are SGHTA and FQGNSA. V lost 5 bases, J lost 1 base, and 13 bases stayed unmatched. CDR3 DNA sequence: TGTGCCAGCAGCCTCCGGAGTGCGGGAGGTATATCCTACAATGAGCAGTTCTTC. Its protein is CASSLRSAGGISYNEQFF.

This clone was seen more than once but under ten times. The rearrangement joins TRBV29-1 to TRBJ1-2, with D possibly TRBD1 on 5 matching bases. Germline lookup yields CDR1 SQVTM and CDR2 ANQGSEA. This CDR3 has 15 residues. The V and J ends lost 1 base and 5 bases respectively, with 17 bases between them. The CDR3 reads CSVEAWAAGGYGYTF. CDR3 nucleotides: TGCAGCGTTGAAGCCTGGGCAGCCGGGGGGTATGGCTACACCTTC.

The chain recombines TRBV10-3 with TRBJ2-5, with 11 bases that match TRBD2. V lost 6 bases and J lost 4; bases outside the gene matches: 4. The CDR3 consists of 14 residues. Germline V CDR1 and CDR2: ENHRY, SYGVKD. The DNA for the CDR3 is TGTGCCATCAGCCCCGGGACTAGCGGAGAGACCCAGTACTTC. It encodes CAISPGTSGETQYF.

This clone came up a few times. The chain is built from TRBV2 and TRBJ2-1, with a possible D match to TRBD2 (6 bases). Germline loops: CDR1 SNHLY, CDR2 FYNNEI. The CDR3 is made up of 15 amino acids. Trimming took 4 bases from V and 3 from J, leaving 13 bases between them. The CDR3 bases are TGTGCCAGCAGTGCCCCCGGGAGCTACTACAATGAGCAGTTCTTC. The encoded protein is CASSAPGSYYNEQFF.

This clone has only a few counts. The chain combines TRBV10-3 with TRBJ1-4; 10 nucleotides align to TRBD1. Germline-derived CDR1 and CDR2 are ENHRY and SYGVKD. V shed 4 bases, J shed 6 bases, and the junction held 8 bases outside the gene matches. The CDR3 extends over 16 amino acids. CDR3 residues: CAISGGTGAPDEKLFF. The CDR3 DNA reads as TGTGCCATCAGTGGCGGGACAGGGGCCCCAGATGAAAAACTGTTTTTT.

The chain employs TRBV7-3 and TRBJ1-2; D is undetermined. Germline values: CDR1 SGHTA, CDR2 FQGTGA. The CDR3 is made up of 15 amino acids. Between the trimmed V and J ends, which lost 7 bases and 0 bases, there was a span of 15 bases. CDR3 nucleotides: TGTGCCAGCACCTACCCCCGCCATCCTAACTATGGCTACACCTTC. Amino acids: CASTYPRHPNYGYTF.

This clone has a handful of counts. The germline gene is not matched at one end of the junction; a read error may be the cause. The V gene is TRBV7-3, the J gene TRBJ2-7; D is possibly TRBD1 or TRBD2 (6 bases each). The CDR3 has 15 amino acids. Germline V CDR1 and CDR2: SGHTA, FQGTGA. CDR3 residues: CASSLTWGANNEQYF. Written as DNA, the CDR3 is TGTGCCAGCAGCCTAACTTGGGGGGCTAATAACGAGCAGTACTTC.

The V and J genes are TRBV27 and TRBJ2-3; 7 bases are a match to TRBD1. Germline V gives CDR1 MNHEY, CDR2 SMNVEV (reference sequence). With V trimmed by 8 bases and J by 1 base, 9 bases remained unmatched. This CDR3 has 15 amino acids. CDR3 residues: CASSLGGGRTDTQYF. CDR3 coding DNA: TGTGCCAGCTCCCTAGGGGGCGGCCGCACAGATACGCAGTATTTT.

A note on this clone: Other DNA sequences of this sample code for an identical CDR3. The rearrangement uses TRBV7-9 and TRBJ2-5; the D is unclear. The V gene's germline CDR1 is SEHNR and CDR2 FQNEAQ (reference sequence). The ends were cut back, 6 bases at V and 3 bases at J, with 5 bases in the middle. The CDR3 length is 11 residues. CDR3 DNA: TGTGCCAGCAGTTTTAAAGAGACCCAGTACTTC. Translated, it gives CASSFKETQYF.

The chain carries TRBV25-1 and TRBJ1-2; D is perhaps TRBD1 (5 bases). The CDR3 has 13 amino acids. V was pared by 1 base and J by 4 bases, with 7 bases between. Germline CDR1 and CDR2: MGHDK and SYGVNS. The CDR3 nucleotides read TGTGCCAGCAGTGAATGGGGACCCTATGGCTACACCTTC. Its protein product is CASSEWGPYGYTF.

This clone was found many times. The V and J genes are TRBV15 and TRBJ2-1; 8 bases agree with TRBD2. Germline CDR1 is LNHNV and CDR2 is YYDKDF (reference sequence). The CDR3 covers 15 residues. J lost 7 bases, V lost 5 bases, and 10 bases had no gene match. The CDR3 DNA sequence: TGTGCCACCAGCCGATCGGGGAGCGGGAGAAATGAGCAGTTCTTC. This codes for CATSRSGSGRNEQFF.

In its sample, this clone was seen many times. The J gene is TRBJ1-2, the V gene TRBV7-9, with D uncertain. Germline lookup yields CDR1 SEHNR and CDR2 FQNEAQ (reference sequence). The CDR3 contains 12 residues. Trimming cost V 2 bases and J 7 bases, with 8 bases left between them. The CDR3 bases are TGTGCCAGCAGCTTACTGGGTGGTGGCTACACCTTC. This encodes CASSLLGGGYTF.

This clone was recorded many times. The chain combines TRBV19 with TRBJ2-1; D may be TRBD1 or TRBD2 (6 bases each). The V gene's germline CDR1 is LNHDA and CDR2 SQIVND (reference sequence). V lost 5 bases and J 7 bases, leaving 15 bases between the germline ends. The CDR3 sequence is 14 residues long. This chain's CDR3 is CASSWQGRHNEQFF. CDR3 nucleotide sequence: TGTGCCAGTAGTTGGCAGGGGAGGCATAATGAGCAGTTCTTC.

This clone was recorded a few times. V gene TRBV5-6 combines with J gene TRBJ1-4; no firm D call. V was trimmed by 4 bases and J by 8 bases, leaving 21 bases between them. The V gene's germline CDR1 is SGHDT and CDR2 YYEEEE. The length of the CDR3 is 16 residues. CDR3 in DNA: TGTGCCAGCAGCAACATGGGCCTTTCCTTCGGAGAAAAACTGTTTTTT. As protein: CASSNMGLSFGEKLFF.

This clone was recorded a few times. This sample also contains other DNA sequences that code for the same CDR3. The gene calls are TRBV19 and TRBJ2-3, with D tentatively TRBD1 or TRBD2 (5 bases each). V lost 2 bases and J lost 1, with 10 bases in between. Germline V lookup: CDR1 LNHDA, CDR2 SQIVND (reference sequence). CDR3 length equals 15 residues. The CDR3 loop is CASSITRGGTDTQYF. CDR3 DNA: TGTGCCAGTAGTATAACACGGGGCGGCACAGATACGCAGTATTTT.

The chain recombines TRBV18 with TRBJ2-4, with 8 bases identical to TRBD1. The J segment lost 1 base and the V segment lost 4 bases, leaving 9 bases of the junction unmatched. CDR3 size: 17 residues. The germline V gene has CDR1 KGHSH and CDR2 LQKENI. The CDR3 nucleotides read TGTGCCAGCTCACACTATCAGGGGGCGGGCGCCAAAAACATTCAGTACTTC. Protein product: CASSHYQGAGAKNIQYF.

In DNA form, the CDR3 reads TGTGCCAGCAGCCGCATCAACTATGGCTACACCTTC. It specifies CASSRINYGYTF. The rearrangement joins TRBV11-1 to TRBJ1-2; D is unresolved. This CDR3 region has 12 residues. CDR1 SGHAT and CDR2 FQDESV come from the germline V gene (reference sequence). Trimming took 5 bases from V and 2 from J, leaving 6 bases between them.

A word on this clone: At one of its ends the junction is not consistent with the germline gene, which may arise from a read error. The CDR3 coding sequence is TGCGCCAGCAGCCAAGGCCAGACAGGGGGGATAACTGAAGCTTTCTTT. It specifies CASSQGQTGGITEAFF. The chain uses TRBV5-8 and TRBJ1-1; 9 nucleotides align to TRBD1. The CDR3 contains 16 residues. Germline CDR1 is SGHTS and CDR2 is YDEGEE. The entire variable domain, with the rest obtained from reference TRBV5-8 and TRBJ1-1, is as follows: EAGVTQSPTHLIKTRGQQATLRCSPISGHTSVYWYQQALGLGLQFLLWYDEGEERNRGNFPPRFSGRQFPNYSSELNVNALELEDSALYLCASSQGQTGGITEAFFGQGTRLTVV.

This clone was seen many times. This chain links TRBV11-2 with TRBJ2-5, with D unresolved. CDR1 is SGHAT and CDR2 is FQNNGV in the germline V gene. There are 15 residues in the CDR3. Trimming pared 5 bases from V and 7 bases from J, leaving 20 bases between. The CDR3: CASSQDITRGVTQYF. The DNA for the CDR3 is TGTGCCAGCAGCCAAGATATCACCCGTGGTGTGACCCAGTACTTC.

With respect to this clone: This sample includes further DNA sequences coding for the same CDR3. The V gene is TRBV18, the J gene TRBJ1-2, with D perhaps matching TRBD1 (6 bases). V lost 3 bases to trimming and J lost 8 bases, with 13 bases between them. This CDR3 has 13 residues. The germline CDR1 and CDR2 sequences are KGHSH and LQKENI. The CDR3 nucleotides are TGTGCCAGCTCACCGGCGTCAGGGGACGGCTACACCTTC. Protein product: CASSPASGDGYTF.

This clone came up a few times. V usage is TRBV6-1 and J usage is TRBJ1-3; no reliable D call. The V gene lost 1 base and the J gene lost 0 bases, with 16 bases spanning the gap. CDR3 length: 18 residues. Germline values: CDR1 MNHNS, CDR2 SASEGT. The CDR3 DNA reads as TGTGCCAGCAGTGAAGGCCGGGGAGCCTCGATCTCTGGAAACACCATATATTTT. Translating it yields CASSEGRGASISGNTIYF.

This clone occurred a few times. J is TRBJ2-3 and V is TRBV29-1; D is possibly TRBD1 (5 bases). The CDR3 has 14 amino acids. The V gene's germline CDR1 is SQVTM and CDR2 ANQGSEA. With 6 bases removed from V and 2 bases from J, the gap between germline ends came to 15 bases. The CDR3 DNA is TGCAGCGTCCAAGTACAGGTTGTCACAGATACGCAGTATTTT. The encoded protein is CSVQVQVVTDTQYF.

This clone was found a few times. CDR3 amino acids: CAISDEGGRQPQHF. Here the CDR3 DNA reads TGTGCCATCAGTGACGAGGGAGGTAGACAGCCCCAGCATTTT. The rearrangement links TRBV10-3 to TRBJ1-5; D uncertain. There are 14 residues in the CDR3. Trimming took 3 bases from V and 7 from J, leaving 13 bases between them. CDR1 and CDR2 from the germline V gene are ENHRY and SYGVKD.

The genes are TRBV5-1 and TRBJ2-7; 8 bases match TRBD2. The CDR3 sequence is 15 residues long. The germline V gene encodes CDR1 SGHRS and CDR2 YFSETQ. The trim removed 4 bases at V and 4 bases at J, leaving 10 bases unmatched. The CDR3 reads CASSTAGTRSYEQYF. The DNA for the CDR3 is TGCGCCAGCAGCACGGCCGGGACTAGATCGTACGAGCAGTACTTC.

The table lists this clone with a few counts. The J gene is TRBJ2-6, the V gene TRBV7-9, with D unclear. The V gene's germline CDR1 is SEHNR and CDR2 FQNEAQ (reference sequence). V lost 3 bases and J 1 base, leaving 4 bases between the germline ends. This CDR3 region has 14 residues. In DNA form, the CDR3 reads TGTGCCAGCAGCTTCCAGTCTGGGGCCAACGTCCTGACTTTC. It yields the protein CASSFQSGANVLTF.

This clone was detected a few times. The chain is built from TRBV7-6 and TRBJ1-6; D gene uncertain. This CDR3 spans 14 amino acids. Trimming took 2 bases from V and 7 from J, leaving 9 bases between them. The V gene's germline CDR1 is SGHVS and CDR2 FNYEAQ. The CDR3 DNA sequence: TGTGCCAGCAGCTTATCAGGTGGAAATTCACCCCTCCACTTT. This sequence encodes CASSLSGGNSPLHF. The full variable domain, its missing parts supplied by reference TRBV7-6 and TRBJ1-6, is GAGVSQSPRYKVTKRGQDVALRCDPISGHVSLYWYRQALGQGPEFLTYFNYEAQQDKSGLPNDRFSAERPEGSISTLTIQRTEQRDSAMYRCASSLSGGNSPLHFGNGTRLTVT.